Listed here are 3 T cell receptor beta chains from one sample, sequenced in a study of OX40 agonist ivuxolimab in advanced cancers. Assay: immunoSEQ multiplex PCR; the TCRdb copy retains only in-frame clones and omits some. The table has about 110,000 clones, around nine tenths seen once. The sample was CD4+ or CD8+ T cells sorted from blood, taken in a trial of the OX40 agonist ivuxolimab. Every receptor here comes from an adult with an advanced solid tumor such as melanoma, head and neck, liver or kidney cancer.

V and J are TRBV29-1 and TRBJ1-2, with D possibly being TRBD1 (5 bases). The CDR3 length is 13 residues. CDR1 is SQVTM, CDR2 ANQGSEA, per germline. V lost 6 bases and J 4 bases, leaving 15 bases between the germline ends. The DNA of the CDR3 is TGCAGCGTCGGCACGGGGGGAGGCTATGGCTACACCTTC. It is translated as CSVGTGGGYGYTF.

V is TRBV25-1 and J is TRBJ2-7; D ambiguous. CDR3 size: 14 residues. V shed 1 base and J shed 2 bases, with 9 bases lying between them. CDR1 and CDR2 (germline): MGHDK, SYGVNS. CDR3 loop: CASSEFGAPYEQYF. The CDR3 DNA reads TGTGCCAGCAGTGAATTTGGAGCCCCCTACGAGCAGTACTTC.

V usage is TRBV19 and J usage is TRBJ2-3; D might be TRBD2 (7 bases). The germline CDR1 and CDR2 sequences are LNHDA and SQIVND (reference sequence). V lost 6 bases to trimming and J lost 6 bases, with 13 bases between them. CDR3 size: 13 residues. The CDR3: CASSGGREDTQYF. CDR3 DNA: TGTGCCAGTAGCGGGGGGCGGGAGGATACGCAGTATTTT.